These 23 T cell receptor beta chains came from one sample sequenced in a study of T cell changes during pregnancy in multiple sclerosis. Sequencing used immunoSEQ multiplex PCR; TCRdb keeps in-frame clones, though not all of them. Here the sample spans some 87,000 clones, roughly 92% being singletons. Specimen: peripheral blood, collected in the first trimester of pregnancy. These receptors were obtained from a female donor with multiple sclerosis, enrolled in a pregnancy study.

The chain couples TRBV18 to TRBJ1-1; no definite D call. V was pared by 3 bases and J by 1 base, with 9 bases between. Germline V gene lookup returns CDR1 KGHSH and CDR2 LQKENI. This CDR3 comprises 14 residues. The DNA of the CDR3 is TGTGCCAGCTCACCTTATCAGGCGAACACTGAAGCTTTCTTT. Translation: CASSPYQANTEAFF.

The CDR3 DNA reads as TGTGCCAGCAGTCCGGACAGTTCCAATCAGCCCCAGCATTTT. Protein: CASSPDSSNQPQHF. This chain links TRBV7-2 with TRBJ1-5, with D tentatively TRBD1 (6 bases). Germline CDR1 SGHTA, CDR2 FQGNSA. This CDR3 region has 14 residues. Trimming stripped 6 bases from V and 3 bases from J, with 12 bases between.

This chain joins TRBV27 and TRBJ2-1; 15 bases are a match to TRBD2. The CDR3 covers 19 residues. CDR1 is MNHEY, CDR2 SMNVEV, per germline (reference sequence). After removal of 5 bases from V and 7 bases from J, the junction contained 15 bases not matched to a gene. CDR3 sequence reads: CASSTLKWTSGRALNEQFF. The DNA for the CDR3 is TGTGCCAGCAGTACCCTAAAATGGACTAGCGGGAGGGCCCTTAATGAGCAGTTCTTC.

The rearrangement uses TRBV27 and TRBJ2-3; TRBD2 is a possible D gene (5 bases). The germline CDR1 and CDR2 sequences are MNHEY and SMNVEV (reference sequence). This CDR3 region has 15 residues. The V end was cut by 2 bases, the J end by 0 bases, with 9 bases between. CDR3 nucleotides: TGTGCCAGCAGTTTAGCGGGCCTTAGCACAGATACGCAGTATTTT. Its translation is CASSLAGLSTDTQYF.

V gene TRBV7-8 combines with J gene TRBJ2-1, with TRBD2 matching 8 bases. The length of the CDR3 is 15 residues. The V gene end was trimmed by 3 bases and the J gene end by 2 bases; junction bases not matched to a gene: 3. Germline-derived CDR1 and CDR2 are SGHVS and FQNEAQ. The CDR3 here is CASSFGLAPYNEQFF. CDR3 sequence (DNA): TGTGCCAGCAGCTTTGGACTAGCCCCCTACAATGAGCAGTTCTTC. The full variable domain, completed using reference TRBV7-8 and TRBJ2-1, is GAGVSQSPRYKVAKRGQDVALRCDPISGHVSLFWYQQALGQGPEFLTYFQNEAQLDKSGLPSDRFFAERPEGSVSTLKIQRTQQEDSAVYLCASSFGLAPYNEQFFGPGTRLTVL.

This chain uses TRBV21-1 with TRBJ2-7; TRBD1, the D gene given by the table, was not confirmed from the DNA. TRBV21-1 is deemed a pseudogene. CDR3 size: 15 residues. The chain's CDR3 is CASTTGATLLIEQYF. In DNA, the CDR3 is TGTGCCAGCACCACAGGGGCGACCCTTCTGATCGAGCAGTACTTC.

This rearrangement joins TRBV6-1 to TRBJ1-3, with D maybe TRBD1 (5 bases). The CDR3 length is 14 residues. Germline V gene sequence: CDR1 MNHNS, CDR2 SASEGT. The V end was cut by 7 bases, the J end by 2 bases, with 12 bases between. CDR3 sequence: CASKLAGTGNTIYF. The CDR3 DNA reads TGTGCCAGCAAATTGGCAGGGACTGGAAACACCATATATTTT.

The genes are TRBV7-3 and TRBJ2-5; TRBD2 matches at 8 bases. Germline CDR1 reads SGHTA; CDR2 reads FQGTGA. V dropped 5 bases and J dropped 4; count of bases not matched to a gene: 6. The CDR3 contains 14 residues. The CDR3 DNA is TGTGCCAGCAGCCCGGGACTAGGGCGAGAGACCCAGTACTTC. This gives the protein CASSPGLGRETQYF.

V is TRBV6-5 and J is TRBJ2-3, with 9 bases identical to TRBD1. V shed 6 bases and J 3 bases; nucleotides not matched to a gene: 7. Germline values: CDR1 MNHEY, CDR2 SVGAGI. The CDR3 totals 15 residues. This CDR3 reads CASRRGQGVTDTQYF. The CDR3 region has the DNA TGTGCCAGCAGGAGGGGACAGGGTGTGACAGATACGCAGTATTTT.

The rearrangement joins TRBV6-6 to TRBJ1-4; TRBD1 matches 8 bases. Per germline, CDR1 MNHNY and CDR2 SVGAGI (reference sequence). The CDR3 extends over 14 amino acids. The trim removed 2 bases at V and 8 bases at J, leaving 4 bases unmatched. DNA of the CDR3: TGTGCCAGCAGTTACGGGACAGGCTACGAAAAACTGTTTTTT. Residues: CASSYGTGYEKLFF.

This clone has a single count. V and J are TRBV5-6 and TRBJ1-5; 7 bases are shared with TRBD1. The CDR3 is 15 amino acids. Germline loops: CDR1 SGHDT, CDR2 YYEEEE. Losses at the gene ends were 0 bases for V and 3 bases for J; bases not matched to a gene: 3. CDR3 sequence reads: CASSLGQGNNQPQHF. CDR3 sequence (DNA): TGTGCCAGCAGCTTGGGACAGGGAAACAATCAGCCCCAGCATTTT.

The chain carries TRBV29-1 and TRBJ2-1, with D perhaps matching TRBD1 (6 bases). The length of the CDR3 is 14 residues. CDR1 and CDR2 from the germline V gene are SQVTM and ANQGSEA. Trimming cost V 7 bases and J 6 bases, with 19 bases left between them. The DNA of the CDR3 is TGCAGCGCCCAGACAGGCCGTGGGTCCAATGAGCAGTTCTTC. It is translated as CSAQTGRGSNEQFF.

CDR3 residues: CASSTTGGSTEAFF. The CDR3 nucleotides are TGTGCCAGCAGTACGACGGGGGGTAGCACTGAAGCTTTCTTT. V is TRBV6-4 and J is TRBJ1-1; TRBD1 might be the D (5 bases). The CDR3 consists of 14 residues. The V and J ends lost 5 bases and 4 bases respectively, with 14 bases between them. The germline V gene has CDR1 MRHNA and CDR2 SNTAGT.

CDR3 in amino acids: CASSPNPGELFF. CDR3 DNA sequence: TGTGCCAGCAGCCCTAACCCCGGGGAGCTGTTTTTT. V and J are TRBV5-4 and TRBJ2-2; unclear D gene. V lost 4 bases and J lost 6, with 7 bases in between. Germline CDR1 reads SGHNT; CDR2 reads YYREEE (reference sequence). The CDR3 runs 12 residues.

This chain connects TRBV28 to TRBJ2-7; D unclear. The CDR3 covers 14 residues. V was clipped by 2 bases and J by 0 bases, with 8 bases between them. Germline CDR1 MDHEN, CDR2 SYDVKM. CDR3 bases: TGTGCCAGCAGTTTAGCCCCCGGCTCCTACGAGCAGTACTTC. This encodes CASSLAPGSYEQYF.

The rearrangement joins TRBV7-2 to TRBJ2-2; weak D call: TRBD2 (6 bases). Trimming cost V 1 base and J 4 bases, with 13 bases left between them. The germline CDR1 and CDR2 sequences are SGHTA and FQGNSA. This CDR3 has 16 residues. The CDR3 DNA sequence: TGTGCCAGCAGCTTAGGGAGGGCGCGGGTCACCGGGGAGCTGTTTTTT. It specifies CASSLGRARVTGELFF.

The CDR3 loop is CAWSVGGDTDTQYF. The CDR3 region has the DNA TGTGCCTGGAGTGTAGGGGGGGACACAGATACGCAGTATTTT. V is TRBV30 and J is TRBJ2-3; D is perhaps TRBD2 (7 bases). The V and J ends lost 0 bases and 2 bases respectively, with 9 bases between them. CDR3 length: 14 residues. The V gene's germline CDR1 is GTSNPN and CDR2 SVGIG (reference sequence).

This chain connects TRBV27 to TRBJ2-1, with 7 bases matching TRBD2. Germline loops: CDR1 MNHEY, CDR2 SMNVEV (reference sequence). Losses at the gene ends were 9 bases for V and 8 bases for J; bases not matched to a gene: 7. The CDR3 has 12 residues. This CDR3 is CASGRGMDEQFF. The DNA of the CDR3 is TGTGCCAGTGGGAGGGGAATGGATGAGCAGTTCTTC.

This chain links TRBV5-6 with TRBJ2-5; D possibly corresponds to TRBD1 (6 bases). CDR3 length equals 14 residues. CDR1 and CDR2 from the germline V gene are SGHDT and YYEEEE. V lost 0 bases to trimming and J lost 5 bases, with 11 bases between them. The CDR3: CASSLAQGFETQYF. CDR3 bases: TGTGCCAGCAGCTTGGCGCAGGGGTTCGAGACCCAGTACTTC.

The sample holds one count of this clone. The chain uses TRBV5-6 and TRBJ2-3; 14 bases map to TRBD2. The V gene's germline CDR1 is SGHDT and CDR2 YYEEEE. V shed 4 bases, J shed 7 bases, and the junction held 5 bases outside the gene matches. The CDR3 is made up of 15 amino acids. The CDR3 reads CASSPGLAGENTQYF. The CDR3 DNA sequence: TGTGCCAGCAGCCCGGGACTAGCGGGAGAAAATACGCAGTATTTT. The full variable domain, completed using reference TRBV5-6 and TRBJ2-3, is DAGVTQSPTHLIKTRGQQVTLRCSPKSGHDTVSWYQQALGQGPQFIFQYYEEEERQRGNFPDRFSGHQFPNYSSELNVNALLLGDSALYLCASSPGLAGENTQYFGPGTRLTVL.

The chain couples TRBV19 to TRBJ2-2; 11 bases match TRBD2. The CDR3 length is 15 residues. The trim removed 8 bases at V and 5 bases at J, leaving 7 bases unmatched. The germline gives CDR1 LNHDA, CDR2 SQIVND (reference sequence). In DNA, the CDR3 is TGTGCCAGTTCACTAGCGGGAGTGGGTACCGGGGAGCTGTTTTTT. This gives the protein CASSLAGVGTGELFF.

This chain links TRBV7-9 with TRBJ1-2; D is undetermined. V was shortened by 6 bases and J by 2 bases, with 16 bases between the two germline ends. This CDR3 has 15 amino acids. Germline V lookup: CDR1 SEHNR, CDR2 FQNEAQ (reference sequence). DNA for the CDR3: TGTGCCAGCAGGGGCCCGGGGAATTTCAACTATGGCTACACCTTC. It yields the protein CASRGPGNFNYGYTF.

In nucleotides, the CDR3 is TGTGCCAGCATCAAGGCGGTAGGTAGCAATCAGCCCCAGCATTTT. It codes for CASIKAVGSNQPQHF. The V gene is TRBV28, the J gene TRBJ1-5; D is ambiguous. The CDR3 runs to 15 residues. Germline lookup yields CDR1 MDHEN and CDR2 SYDVKM. V was cut by 7 bases and J by 0 bases, with 13 bases left in between.